Listed below are T cell receptor beta chains from one sample, sequenced in a study of blood T cell repertoires in COVID-19. Assay: immunoSEQ multiplex PCR; the TCRdb copy retains only in-frame clones and omits some. The sample has approximately 490,000 clones, roughly 87% seen once. Material for sequencing was PBMCs or T cells enriched from blood (not recorded which). Every receptor here comes from a woman under 30 who had recovered from COVID-19. CDR3s include the opening cysteine and the closing phenylalanine or tryptophan. Fields, in order: J gene, D gene, clone size, V gene, CDR3 protein, CDR3 DNA. The D gene is left open where the match is weak. Size is omitted from some rows. Given values are once, few, many or a class for expanded clones.

>TRBJ1-3|TRBD1|NA|TRBV19
CASTRQGGTGNTIYF
TGTGCCTCAACGAGACAGGGAGGAACTGGAAACACCATATATTTT
>TRBJ2-7|TRBD2|NA|TRBV6-5
CASSNSGPGEQYF
TGTGCCAGTTCGAATAGCGGGCCGGGGGAGCAGTACTTC
>TRBJ1-6|NA|NA|TRBV3-1/TRBV3-2
CASSISSYNSPLHF
TGTGCCAGCAGCATCAGCTCCTATAATTCACCCCTCCACTTT
>TRBJ1-4|TRBD1|once|TRBV28
CASTSKGAGEEKLFF
TGTGCCAGCACCAGCAAGGGGGCTGGTGAGGAAAAACTGTTTTTT
>TRBJ1-1|NA|NA|TRBV18
CASSPPAGNTEAFF
TGTGCCAGCTCCCCACCCGCAGGGAACACTGAAGCTTTCTTT
>TRBJ2-1|NA|NA|TRBV6-5
CASRPPGQGVNEQFF
TGTGCCAGCAGGCCCCCGGGACAAGGGGTCAATGAGCAGTTCTTC
>TRBJ1-6|TRBD1|few|TRBV28
CASTDRGFSAYNSPLHF
TGTGCCAGCACGGACAGGGGTTTTAGCGCCTATAATTCACCCCTCCACTTT
>TRBJ1-3|TRBD1|NA|TRBV3-1/TRBV3-2
CASSRQGFSGNTIYF
TGTGCCAGCAGCCGACAGGGGTTCTCTGGAAACACCATATATTTT
>TRBJ1-2|NA|NA|TRBV12-3/TRBV12-4
CASSLRDYGYTF
TGTGCCAGCAGTTTGAGGGACTATGGCTACACCTTC
>TRBJ1-2|NA|few|TRBV7-9
CASSLVTEPNYGYTF
TGTGCCAGCAGCTTAGTAACAGAGCCTAACTATGGCTACACCTTC
>TRBJ1-6|NA|NA|TRBV6-5
CASSPSPNRDSPLHF
TGTGCCAGCAGTCCTAGTCCTAACAGGGATTCACCCCTCCACTTT